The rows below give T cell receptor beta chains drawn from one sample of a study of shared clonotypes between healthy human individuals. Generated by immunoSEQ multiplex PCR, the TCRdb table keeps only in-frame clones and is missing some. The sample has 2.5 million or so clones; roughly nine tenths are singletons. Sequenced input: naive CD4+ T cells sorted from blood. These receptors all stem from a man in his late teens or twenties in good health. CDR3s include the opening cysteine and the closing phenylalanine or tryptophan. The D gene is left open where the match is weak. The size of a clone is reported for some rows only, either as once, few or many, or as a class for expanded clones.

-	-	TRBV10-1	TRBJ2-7	TGCGCCAGCAGTGGATCTAGCCGCTACGAGCAGTACTTC	CASSGSSRYEQYF
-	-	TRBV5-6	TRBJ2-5	TGTGCCAGCAGCTTGTATACTTTTCAAGAGACCCAGTACTTC	CASSLYTFQETQYF
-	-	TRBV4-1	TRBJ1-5	TGCGCCAGCAGCCAAGATTCGTCGGGTAAAAGTCAGCCCCAGCATTTT	CASSQDSSGKSQPQHF
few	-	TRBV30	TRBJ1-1	TGTGCCTGGAGTAGAAACACTGAAGCTTTCTTT	CAWSRNTEAFF
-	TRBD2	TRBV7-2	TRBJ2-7	TGTGCCAGCAGCTTATCAGCGGCTAGCGGGACCTACGAGCAGTACTTC	CASSLSAASGTYEQYF
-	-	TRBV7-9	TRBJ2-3	TGTGCCAGCAGCTCCTTTCGCGTAGGGTTTAACAGCACAGATACGCAGTATTTT	CASSSFRVGFNSTDTQYF
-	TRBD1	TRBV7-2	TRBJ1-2	TGTGCCGGCAGCCCTGGACAGGACTATGGCTACACCTTC	CAGSPGQDYGYTF
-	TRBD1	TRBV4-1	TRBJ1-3	TGCGCCAGCAGCCGCGGACAGGGAGCGGGAAACACCATATATTTT	CASSRGQGAGNTIYF
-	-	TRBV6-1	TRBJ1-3	TGTGCCAGCAGGAATAGGGGGACAAACACCATATATTTT	CASRNRGTNTIYF
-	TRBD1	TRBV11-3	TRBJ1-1	TGTGCCAGCAGCTTAAGCGGCACAGGGGGCCCCTCGGGGACTGAAGCTTTCTTT	CASSLSGTGGPSGTEAFF
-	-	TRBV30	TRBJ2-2	TGTGCCTGGAGTCATGGTTTCGGCGGGGAGCTGTTTTTT	CAWSHGFGGELFF
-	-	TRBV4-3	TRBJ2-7	TGCGCCAGCAGCCAAGAGGGTCTCCACGAGCAGTACTTC	CASSQEGLHEQYF
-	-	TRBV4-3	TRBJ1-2	TGCGCCAGCAGCCAAACGGCAGACCATCTATATGGCTACACCTTC	CASSQTADHLYGYTF
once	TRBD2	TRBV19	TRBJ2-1	TGTGCCAGTAACCTAGCGGGGCCCTACAATGAGCAGTTCTTC	CASNLAGPYNEQFF
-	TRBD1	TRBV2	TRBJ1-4	TGTGCCAGCAGTGTGGAGACAGGGAGTGAAAAACTGTTTTTT	CASSVETGSEKLFF
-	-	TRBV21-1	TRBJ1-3	TGTGCCAGCAAGCTAGGCTTGGCAGGGCGGGTGAGATCTGGAAACACCATATATTTT	CASKLGLAGRVRSGNTIYF
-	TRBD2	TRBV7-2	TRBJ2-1	TGTGCCAGCAGCTTCTCCGGGCCAGCGGGGTACAATGAGCAGTTCTTC	CASSFSGPAGYNEQFF
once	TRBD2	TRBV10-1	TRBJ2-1	TGCGCCAGCAGTACTAGCGGGAGTGAAAGTGAGCAGTTCTTC	CASSTSGSESEQFF
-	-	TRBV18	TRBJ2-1	TGTGCCAGCTCAACGAACAATGAGCAGTTCTTC	CASSTNNEQFF
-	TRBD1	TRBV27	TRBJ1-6	TGTGCCAGCACCCGGGACAGGAATTCACCCCTCCACTTT	CASTRDRNSPLHF
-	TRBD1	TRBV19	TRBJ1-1	TGTGCCAGTACAGAGAGGACAGGGAGCTTGAGGGGGAACACTGAAGCTTTCTTT	CASTERTGSLRGNTEAFF
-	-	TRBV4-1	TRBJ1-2	TGCGCCAGCAGCCAAGACTGGGAGACCTCGAACTATGGCTACACCTTC	CASSQDWETSNYGYTF
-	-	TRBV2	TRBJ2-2	TGTGCCAGCAGCCATCTGACTAGTGGGCCCGGGGAGCTGTTTTTT	CASSHLTSGPGELFF
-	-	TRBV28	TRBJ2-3	TGTGCCAGCAGTAGAGCGGGTTCTAGCACAGATACGCAGTATTTT	CASSRAGSSTDTQYF
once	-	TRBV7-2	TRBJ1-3	TGTGCCAGCAGCCTCCAAGGGGTAAACACCATATATTTT	CASSLQGVNTIYF
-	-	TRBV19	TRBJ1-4	TGTGCCAGTCGTTCCACCGGGACGGCTAATGAAAAACTGTTTTTT	CASRSTGTANEKLFF
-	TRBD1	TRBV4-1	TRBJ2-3	TGCGCCAGCAGCCTTTGGACAGGGTTGGCAGATACGCAGTATTTT	CASSLWTGLADTQYF
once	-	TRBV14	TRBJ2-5	TGTGCCAGCCTACTGGCGGAAGAGACCCAGTACTTC	CASLLAEETQYF
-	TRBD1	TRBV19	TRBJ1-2	TGTGCCAGTAGGGAACAGGGGGCTATCGGCTACACCTTC	CASREQGAIGYTF
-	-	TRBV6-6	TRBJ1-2	TGTGCCAGCAGTTACAGTACGCATGCTGGCTACACCTTC	CASSYSTHAGYTF
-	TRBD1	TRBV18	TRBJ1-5	TGTGCCAGCTCACCCGGGACAGGGGACCAGCCCCAGCATTTT	CASSPGTGDQPQHF
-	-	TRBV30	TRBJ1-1	TGTGCCTGGAGTGTACTCGGTAGTGGGGCGTTT	CAWSVLGSGAF
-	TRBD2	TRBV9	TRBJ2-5	TGTGCCAGCAGCGCCGGACTAGCGGGGGTCCAAGAGACCCAGTACTTC	CASSAGLAGVQETQYF
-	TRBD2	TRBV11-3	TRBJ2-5	TGTGCCAGCAGCGATCCGGGACTAGCTGAGATCCAAGAGACCCAGTACTTC	CASSDPGLAEIQETQYF
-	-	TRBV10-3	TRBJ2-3	TGTGCCATCAGTGGGGGGACCTTGGATACGCAGTATTTT	CAISGGTLDTQYF
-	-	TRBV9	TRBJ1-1	TGTGCCAGCAGCAAGGACAGCCCTCTTGAAGCTTTCTTT	CASSKDSPLEAFF
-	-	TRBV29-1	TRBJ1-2	TGCAGCGTGAGTCGGTATGATGGCTACACCTTC	CSVSRYDGYTF
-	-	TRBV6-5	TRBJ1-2	TGTGCCAGCAGAATGGTTGATCATGGCTACACCTTC	CASRMVDHGYTF
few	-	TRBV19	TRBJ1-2	TGTGCCAGTAGTATAGAAGGGAACTATGGCTACACCTTC	CASSIEGNYGYTF
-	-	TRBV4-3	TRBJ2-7	TGCGCCAGCAGCCAAGAAAGGGGGGCGGTCTACGAGCAGTACTTC	CASSQERGAVYEQYF
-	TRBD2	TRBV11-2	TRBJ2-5	TGTGCCAGCAGCCCTCCGGCTAGCGGGAGAAGAGAGACCCAGTACTTC	CASSPPASGRRETQYF
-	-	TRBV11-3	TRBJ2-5	TGTGCCAGCAGCCCAGGGGCAGCGGGGCAACAAGAGACCCAGTACTTC	CASSPGAAGQQETQYF
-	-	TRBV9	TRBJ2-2	TGTGCCAGCAGCACCGCCACGGCGAACACCGGGGAGCTGTTTTTT	CASSTATANTGELFF
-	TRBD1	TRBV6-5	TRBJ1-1	TGTGCCAGCAGTTACTGGAGGGACAGGCAGAACACTGAAGCTTTCTTT	CASSYWRDRQNTEAFF
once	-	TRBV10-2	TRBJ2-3	TGCGCCAGCGGGGATCCGGCGAGGGACACAGATACGCAGTATTTT	CASGDPARDTDTQYF
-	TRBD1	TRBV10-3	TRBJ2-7	TGTGCCATCAGTGAGCCGCGACAGGGCTTACACGAGCAGTACTTC	CAISEPRQGLHEQYF
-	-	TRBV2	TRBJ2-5	TGTGCCAGCAGTGGGGTGGGGACCCAGTACTTC	CASSGVGTQYF
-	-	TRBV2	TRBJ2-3	TGTGCCAGCACCCAGGGCGGGGGCAAGACAGATACGCAGTATTTT	CASTQGGGKTDTQYF
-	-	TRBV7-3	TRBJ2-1	TGTGCCAGCAGCTCCCTGCCGTGGGGGAGTGAGCAGTTCTTC	CASSSLPWGSEQFF
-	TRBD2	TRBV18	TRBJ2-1	TGTGCCAGCTCACCCCCCCAAGGAGCGGGGGGTTCCAATGAGCAGTTCTTC	CASSPPQGAGGSNEQFF
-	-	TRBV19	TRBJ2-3	TGTGCCAGTAGTATGCGACAGGGCACAGATACGCAGTATTTT	CASSMRQGTDTQYF
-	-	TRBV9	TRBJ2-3	TGTGCCAGCAGCGTAGGCGGGGCTAGTGATACGCAGTATTTT	CASSVGGASDTQYF
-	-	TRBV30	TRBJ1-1	TGTGCCTGGAAATATCAGTTTAACACTGAAGCTTTCTTT	CAWKYQFNTEAFF
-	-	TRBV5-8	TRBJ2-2	TGTGCCAGCAGCAAGCCCTCCGGGACACCCGCGAACACCGGGGAGCTGTTTTTT	CASSKPSGTPANTGELFF
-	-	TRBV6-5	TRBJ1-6	TGTGCCAGCAGGCAGACGATGGGATCTCATTCACCCCTCCACTTT	CASRQTMGSHSPLHF
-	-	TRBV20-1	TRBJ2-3	TGCCGCCCTGATACGCAGTATTTT	CRPDTQYF
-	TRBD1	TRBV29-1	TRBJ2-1	TGCAGCGCGTCCCGGGACAGGCGGAATGAGCAGTTCTTC	CSASRDRRNEQFF
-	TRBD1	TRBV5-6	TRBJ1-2	TGTGCCAGCAGGCGGCCGGGACAGGGCTATGGCTACACCTTC	CASRRPGQGYGYTF
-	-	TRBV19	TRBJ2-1	TGTGCCAGTAATATCCGGGGTTCTTCCTACAATGAGCAGTTCTTC	CASNIRGSSYNEQFF